A single sample gave rise to the 18 T cell receptor beta chains below, sequenced in a study of cytomegalovirus exposure and HLA in healthy donors. The PCR used 60 Vbeta and 13 Jbeta primers. TCRdb's table, derived via immunoSEQ multiplex PCR, lists solely in-frame clones and lacks some. This table holds around 170,000 clones, roughly four fifths found once. Sequenced sample: PBMCs. Source of these receptors: a man between 35 and 55 years old in good health and CMV-seronegative.

This chain links TRBV7-8 with TRBJ2-7; possible D gene TRBD2, 6 bases. CDR1 and CDR2 from the germline V gene are SGHVS and FQNEAQ. The length of the CDR3 is 14 residues. The V and J ends lost 5 bases and 2 bases respectively, with 13 bases between them. The CDR3 nucleotides read TGTGCCAGCAGCACCGGGGCGGGAACCTACGAGCAGTACTTC. Amino acids: CASSTGAGTYEQYF.

This rearrangement joins TRBV4-1 to TRBJ1-2; D is perhaps TRBD1 (5 bases). V gave up 2 bases and J gave up 7 bases, with 17 bases separating them. Germline CDR1 reads MGHRA; CDR2 reads YSYEKL. The CDR3 loop spans 15 amino acids. The CDR3 nucleotides read TGCGCCAGCAGCCAACCAGGACGGGGACTTTTTGGCTACACCTTC. This translates into CASSQPGRGLFGYTF.

The V gene is TRBV29-1, the J gene TRBJ1-2, with TRBD1 matching 7 bases. V lost 4 bases, J lost 0 bases, and 5 bases stayed unmatched. The CDR3 consists of 14 residues. Germline CDR1 reads SQVTM; CDR2 reads ANQGSEA. The chain's CDR3 is CSVVTGVANYGYTF. DNA for the CDR3: TGCAGCGTTGTTACAGGGGTAGCTAACTATGGCTACACCTTC.

The chain employs TRBV28 and TRBJ1-1; D perhaps matches TRBD1 (5 bases). Germline V gene sequence: CDR1 MDHEN, CDR2 SYDVKM. Trimming took 6 bases from V and 5 from J, leaving 19 bases between them. This CDR3 comprises 15 residues. The CDR3 nucleotides are TGTGCCAGCAGCAAACGGGGCGGGGCGAAGACTGAAGCTTTCTTT. Residues: CASSKRGGAKTEAFF.

This clone was counted only a few times. V usage is TRBV4-2 and J usage is TRBJ2-5; 13 nucleotides align to TRBD2. V lost 4 bases, J lost 5 bases, and 4 bases stayed unmatched. Germline V gene sequence: CDR1 LGHNA, CDR2 YNFKEQ. The CDR3 is made up of 15 amino acids. DNA for the CDR3: TGTGCCAGCAGCCCTGGGACTAGCGGGATGGAGACCCAGTACTTC. This encodes CASSPGTSGMETQYF.

The rearrangement joins TRBV5-4 to TRBJ2-3, with D tentatively TRBD2 (6 bases). Germline values: CDR1 SGHNT, CDR2 YYREEE (reference sequence). The CDR3 consists of 14 residues. Trimming pared 4 bases from V and 5 bases from J, leaving 14 bases between. As DNA, the CDR3 is TGTGCCAGCAGCCCGGAGGGCCCCGGAGATACGCAGTATTTT. Translating it yields CASSPEGPGDTQYF.

The chain links TRBV7-9 to TRBJ1-1; unclear D gene. Germline assignment: CDR1 SEHNR and CDR2 FQNEAQ (reference sequence). CDR3 length: 14 residues. The germline V and J ends were trimmed by 5 bases and 0 bases, with 10 bases remaining between them. This chain's CDR3 is CASSQQTMNTEAFF. The CDR3, as DNA: TGTGCCAGCAGCCAACAGACTATGAACACTGAAGCTTTCTTT.

The chain uses TRBV5-1 and TRBJ1-4; D is ambiguous. V gave up 4 bases and J gave up 8 bases, with 12 bases separating them. CDR3 length equals 13 residues. Germline V lookup: CDR1 SGHRS, CDR2 YFSETQ. Here the CDR3 reads CASSGESFEKLFF. The CDR3 DNA reads as TGCGCCAGCAGCGGGGAGTCTTTCGAAAAACTGTTTTTT.

This clone was seen only once. CDR3 bases: TGTGCCAGCAGACCGGGCCTCGCGGGGGACACAGATACGCAGTATTTT. Translated, it gives CASRPGLAGDTDTQYF. The V call is TRBV2, the J call TRBJ2-3, with 7 bases identical to TRBD2. Germline V CDR1 and CDR2: SNHLY, FYNNEI. V trimming: 6 bases; J trimming: 2 bases; junction bases outside the gene matches: 11. CDR3 length: 16 residues.

The J gene is TRBJ2-7, the V gene TRBV21-1; whether TRBD1, the table's D call, matches the DNA was not checked. TRBV21-1 is designated a pseudogene. The CDR3 has 15 amino acids. The CDR3 protein is CASSPAPGQVYEQYV. CDR3 sequence (DNA): TGTGCCAGCAGCCCCGCCCCGGGACAGGTCTACGAGCAGTACGTC.

In this sample, this clone turned up once. This rearrangement joins TRBV7-2 to TRBJ2-5; TRBD2 aligns across 13 bases. V dropped 4 bases and J dropped 3; count of bases not matched to a gene: 5. This CDR3 region has 16 residues. Germline CDR1 is SGHTA and CDR2 is FQGNSA. In DNA form, the CDR3 reads TGTGCCAGCAGCTCCCTACTAGCGGGAGGGAAAGAGACCCAGTACTTC. Translating gives CASSSLLAGGKETQYF.

The genes are TRBV6-5 and TRBJ1-1, with 8 bases identical to TRBD1. Germline lookup yields CDR1 MNHEY and CDR2 SVGAGI. V was clipped by 6 bases and J by 4 bases; unmatched bases: 7. This CDR3 is 14 amino acids long. In DNA, the CDR3 is TGTGCCAGCAGCCGGACAGGGTTGAGCACTGAAGCTTTCTTT. Its protein product is CASSRTGLSTEAFF.

Regarding this clone: The identical CDR3 is also encoded by other nucleotide sequences in the sample. The J gene is TRBJ2-7, the V gene TRBV29-1; 11 positions agree with TRBD2. With V trimmed by 6 bases and J by 0 bases, 1 base remained unmatched. The CDR3 has 13 residues. Germline V gives CDR1 SQVTM, CDR2 ANQGSEA. The CDR3 DNA is TGCAGCGTAACTAGCGGGAGCTCCTACGAGCAGTACTTC. Its protein product is CSVTSGSSYEQYF.

V and J are TRBV6-1 and TRBJ1-2; D uncertain. CDR3 length: 15 residues. CDR1 and CDR2 (germline): MNHNS, SASEGT. Trimming took 0 bases from V and 0 from J, leaving 8 bases between them. In nucleotides, the CDR3 is TGTGCCAGCAGTGAAGCTCCTAATACTAACTATGGCTACACCTTC. This sequence encodes CASSEAPNTNYGYTF.

This rearrangement joins TRBV18 to TRBJ1-1, with D possibly TRBD1 on 5 matching bases. The CDR3 is 15 residues long. Trimming took off 3 bases at V and 4 bases at J, with 15 bases between the two ends. Germline lookup yields CDR1 KGHSH and CDR2 LQKENI. In DNA, the CDR3 is TGTGCCAGCTCACCCCCCAATAACGGGGGCACTGAAGCTTTCTTT. This encodes CASSPPNNGGTEAFF.

The rearrangement joins TRBV9 to TRBJ2-1; D is perhaps TRBD2 (5 bases). From germline, CDR1 is SGDLS and CDR2 YYNGEE. Trimming pared 1 base from V and 9 bases from J, leaving 17 bases between. The CDR3 has 15 residues. In DNA, the CDR3 is TGTGCCAGCAGCGTAAGGATGGAGGCATCTAGTGAGCAGTTCTTC. It specifies CASSVRMEASSEQFF.

This chain joins TRBV10-3 and TRBJ1-1, with 7 bases lining up with TRBD1. This CDR3 spans 13 amino acids. V lost 4 bases, J lost 1 base, and 0 bases stayed unmatched. Germline CDR1 ENHRY, CDR2 SYGVKD. The CDR3 is CAISGDRNTEAFF. In DNA form, the CDR3 reads TGTGCCATCAGTGGGGACAGGAACACTGAAGCTTTCTTT.

With respect to this clone: A read error may account for a junction end that differs from germline. The rearrangement uses TRBV5-1 and TRBJ2-6, with D tentatively TRBD1 (6 bases). The germline gives CDR1 SGHRS, CDR2 YFSETQ. The CDR3 runs 17 residues. The chain's CDR3 is CASSFNRESAGANGLTF. In nucleotides, the CDR3 is TGCGCCAGCAGCTTCAACAGGGAGAGCGCTGGGGCCAACGGCCTGACTTTC.